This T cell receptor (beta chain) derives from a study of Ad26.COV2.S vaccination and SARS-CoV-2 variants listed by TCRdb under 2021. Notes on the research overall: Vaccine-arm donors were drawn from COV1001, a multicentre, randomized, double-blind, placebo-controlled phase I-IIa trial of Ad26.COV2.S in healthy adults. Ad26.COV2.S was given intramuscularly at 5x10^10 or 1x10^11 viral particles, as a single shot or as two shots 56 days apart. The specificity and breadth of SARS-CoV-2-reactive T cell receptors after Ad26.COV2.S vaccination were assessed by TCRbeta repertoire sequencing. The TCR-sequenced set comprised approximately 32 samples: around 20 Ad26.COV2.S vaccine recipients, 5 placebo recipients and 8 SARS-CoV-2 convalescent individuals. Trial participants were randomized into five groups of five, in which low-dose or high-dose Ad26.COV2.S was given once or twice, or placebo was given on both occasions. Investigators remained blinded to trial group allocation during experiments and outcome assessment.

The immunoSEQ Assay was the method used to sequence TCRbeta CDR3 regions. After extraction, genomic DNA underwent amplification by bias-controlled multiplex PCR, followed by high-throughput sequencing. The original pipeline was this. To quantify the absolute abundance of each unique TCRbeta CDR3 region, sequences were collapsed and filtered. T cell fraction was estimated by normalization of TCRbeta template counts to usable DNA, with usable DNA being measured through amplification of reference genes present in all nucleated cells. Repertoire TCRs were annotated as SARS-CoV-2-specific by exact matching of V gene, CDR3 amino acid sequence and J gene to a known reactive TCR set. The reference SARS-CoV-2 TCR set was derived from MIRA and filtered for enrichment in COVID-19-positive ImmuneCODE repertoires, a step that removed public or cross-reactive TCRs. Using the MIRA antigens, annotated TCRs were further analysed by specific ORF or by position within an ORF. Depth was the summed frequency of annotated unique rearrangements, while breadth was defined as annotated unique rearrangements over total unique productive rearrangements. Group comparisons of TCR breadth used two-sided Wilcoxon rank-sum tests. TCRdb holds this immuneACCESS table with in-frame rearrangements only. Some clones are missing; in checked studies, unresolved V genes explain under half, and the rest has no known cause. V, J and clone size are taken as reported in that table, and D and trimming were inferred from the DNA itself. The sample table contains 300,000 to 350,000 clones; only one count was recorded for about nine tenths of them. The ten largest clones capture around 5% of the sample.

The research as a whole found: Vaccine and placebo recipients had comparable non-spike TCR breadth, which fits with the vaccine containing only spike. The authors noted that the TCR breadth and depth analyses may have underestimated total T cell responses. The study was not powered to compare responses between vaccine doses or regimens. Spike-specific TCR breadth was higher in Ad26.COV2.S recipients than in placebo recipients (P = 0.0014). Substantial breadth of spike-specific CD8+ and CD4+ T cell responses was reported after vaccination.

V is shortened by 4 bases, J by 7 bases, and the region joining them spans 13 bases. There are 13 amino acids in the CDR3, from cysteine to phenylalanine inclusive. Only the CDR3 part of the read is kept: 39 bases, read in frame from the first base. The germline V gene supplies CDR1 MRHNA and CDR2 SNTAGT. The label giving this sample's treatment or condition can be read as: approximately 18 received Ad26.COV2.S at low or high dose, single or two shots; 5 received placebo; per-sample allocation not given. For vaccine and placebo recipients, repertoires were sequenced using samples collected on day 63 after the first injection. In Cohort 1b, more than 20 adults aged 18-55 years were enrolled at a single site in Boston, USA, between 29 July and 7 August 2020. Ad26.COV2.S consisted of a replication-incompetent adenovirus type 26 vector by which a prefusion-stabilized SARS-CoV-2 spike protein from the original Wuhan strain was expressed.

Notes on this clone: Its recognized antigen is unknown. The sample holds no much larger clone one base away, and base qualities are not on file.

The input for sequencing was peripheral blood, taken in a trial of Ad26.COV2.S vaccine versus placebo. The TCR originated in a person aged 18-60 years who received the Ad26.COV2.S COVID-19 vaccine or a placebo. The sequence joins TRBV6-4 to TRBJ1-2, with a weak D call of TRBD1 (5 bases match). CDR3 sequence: CASSAGRYIGYTF. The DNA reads TGTGCCAGCAGTGCGGGACGTTATATTGGCTACACCTTC.